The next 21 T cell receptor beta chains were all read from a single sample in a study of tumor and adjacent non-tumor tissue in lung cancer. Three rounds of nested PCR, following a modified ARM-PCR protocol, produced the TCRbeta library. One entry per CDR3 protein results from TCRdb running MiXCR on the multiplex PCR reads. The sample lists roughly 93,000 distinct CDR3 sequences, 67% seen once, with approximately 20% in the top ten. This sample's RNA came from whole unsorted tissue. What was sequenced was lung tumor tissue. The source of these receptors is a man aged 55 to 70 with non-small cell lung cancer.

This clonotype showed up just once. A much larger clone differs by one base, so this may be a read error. The CDR3 DNA reads as TGTGCCAGCCAATCCCGTGACTACAATGAGCAGTTCTTC. Translated: CASQSRDYNEQFF. The chain employs TRBV28 and TRBJ2-1; D is uncertain. Trimming took 8 bases from V and 3 from J, leaving 11 bases between them. CDR3 length equals 13 residues. The germline CDR1 and CDR2 sequences are MDHEN and SYDVKM.

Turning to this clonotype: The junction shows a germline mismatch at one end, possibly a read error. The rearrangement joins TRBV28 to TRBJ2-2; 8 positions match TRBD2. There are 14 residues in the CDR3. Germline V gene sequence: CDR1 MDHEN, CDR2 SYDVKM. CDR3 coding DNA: TGTGTCAGCAGTCAGGGCGGGGGGATCGGGGAGCTGATTTTT. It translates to CVSSQGGGIGELIF.

In DNA form, the CDR3 reads TGCGCCAGCAGCCAAGGTCGGCAGGGATCCTCTGAGGCAAACGTCCTGACTTTC. This gives the protein CASSQGRQGSSEANVLTF. V is TRBV4-3 and J is TRBJ2-6; TRBD1 is a possible D gene (5 bases). This CDR3 spans 18 amino acids. Germline loops: CDR1 LGHNA, CDR2 YSLEER. V dropped 1 base and J dropped 10 bases, with 23 bases sitting between them.

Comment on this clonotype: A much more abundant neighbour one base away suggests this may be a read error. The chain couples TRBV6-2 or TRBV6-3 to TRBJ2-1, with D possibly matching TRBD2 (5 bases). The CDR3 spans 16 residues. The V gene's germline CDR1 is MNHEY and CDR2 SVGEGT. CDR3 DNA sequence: TGTGCCAGCAGCTTAACTAGTGGATTCGCCTACAGTGAGCAGTTCTTC. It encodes CASSLTSGFAYSEQFF.

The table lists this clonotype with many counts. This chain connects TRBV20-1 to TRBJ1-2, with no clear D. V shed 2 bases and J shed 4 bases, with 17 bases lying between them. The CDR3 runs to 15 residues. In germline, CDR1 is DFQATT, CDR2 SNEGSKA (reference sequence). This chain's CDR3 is CSARPTIQAGYGYTF. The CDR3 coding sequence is TGCAGTGCTAGACCCACCATCCAGGCAGGCTATGGCTACACCTTC.

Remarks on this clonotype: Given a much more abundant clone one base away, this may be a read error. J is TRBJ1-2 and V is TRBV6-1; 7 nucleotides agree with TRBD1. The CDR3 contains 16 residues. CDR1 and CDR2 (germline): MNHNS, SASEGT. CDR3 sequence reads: CASGELGRGRGYGYTF. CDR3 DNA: TGTGCCAGCGGTGAATTGGGGAGGGGGCGAGGCTATGGCTACACCTTC.

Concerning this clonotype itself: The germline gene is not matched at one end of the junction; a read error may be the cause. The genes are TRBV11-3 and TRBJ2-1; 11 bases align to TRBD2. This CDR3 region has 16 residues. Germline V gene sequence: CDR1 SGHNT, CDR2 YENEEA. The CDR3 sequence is CASSCGTSGSYNEHFF. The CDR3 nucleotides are TGTGCCAGCAGCTGCGGGACTAGCGGCTCCTACAATGAGCACTTCTTC.

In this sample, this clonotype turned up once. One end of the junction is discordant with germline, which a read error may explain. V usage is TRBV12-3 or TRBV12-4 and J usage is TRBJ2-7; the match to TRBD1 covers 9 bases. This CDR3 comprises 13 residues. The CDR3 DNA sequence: TGTACCAGCAGCCTCGGGACAGGGTACAGGCAGTACTTC. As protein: CTSSLGTGYRQYF.

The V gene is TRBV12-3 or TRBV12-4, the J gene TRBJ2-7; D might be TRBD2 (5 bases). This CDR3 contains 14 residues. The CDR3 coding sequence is TGTTACAGCAGTTTATGGGCGGACGGAGGCGAGCAGTACTTC. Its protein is CYSSLWADGGEQYF.

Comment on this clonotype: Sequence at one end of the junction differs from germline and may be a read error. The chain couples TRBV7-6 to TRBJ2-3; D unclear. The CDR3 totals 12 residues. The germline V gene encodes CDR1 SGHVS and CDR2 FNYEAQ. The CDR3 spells CTSSLGTDTQYF. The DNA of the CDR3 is TGTACCAGCAGCTTAGGAACAGATACGCAGTATTTT.

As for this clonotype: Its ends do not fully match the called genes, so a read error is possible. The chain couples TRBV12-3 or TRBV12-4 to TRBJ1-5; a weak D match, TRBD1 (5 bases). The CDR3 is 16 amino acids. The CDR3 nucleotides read TGTGCCAGCAGTTTAGTCCCGGGGGGTAGCAATCAGCCCCAGCAATTT. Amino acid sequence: CASSLVPGGSNQPQQF.

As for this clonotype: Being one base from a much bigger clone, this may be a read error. The CDR3 nucleotides read TGTGCCAACAGTTACTCGAGAGGAGGGGCCAATCAGCCCCAGCATTTT. Encoded protein: CANSYSRGGANQPQHF. V is TRBV6-2 or TRBV6-3 and J is TRBJ1-5, with D maybe TRBD1 (5 bases). There are 16 residues in the CDR3. Germline CDR1 is MNHEY and CDR2 is SVGEGT.

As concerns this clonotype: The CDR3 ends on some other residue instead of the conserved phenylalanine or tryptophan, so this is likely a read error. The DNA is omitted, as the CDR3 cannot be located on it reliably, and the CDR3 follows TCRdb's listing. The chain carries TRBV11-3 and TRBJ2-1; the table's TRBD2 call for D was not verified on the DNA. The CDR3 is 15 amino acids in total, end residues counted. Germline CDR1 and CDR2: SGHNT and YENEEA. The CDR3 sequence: CASSHGTSGSHEQSL.

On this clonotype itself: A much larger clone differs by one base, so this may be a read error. The DNA of the CDR3 is TGTACCAGCAGCTTAGTCGACACCTCGAACACCGGGGAGCTGTTTTTT. Protein product: CTSSLVDTSNTGELFF. The J gene is TRBJ2-2, the V gene TRBV7-8; D is unresolved. Germline V lookup: CDR1 SGHVS, CDR2 FQNEAQ. CDR3 size: 16 residues.

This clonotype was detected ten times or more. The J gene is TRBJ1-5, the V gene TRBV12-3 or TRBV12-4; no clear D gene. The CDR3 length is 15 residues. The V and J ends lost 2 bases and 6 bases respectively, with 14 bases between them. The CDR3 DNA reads TGTGCCAGCAGTTTATCCGGAGTCCGGGGTCAGCCCCAGCATTTT. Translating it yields CASSLSGVRGQPQHF.

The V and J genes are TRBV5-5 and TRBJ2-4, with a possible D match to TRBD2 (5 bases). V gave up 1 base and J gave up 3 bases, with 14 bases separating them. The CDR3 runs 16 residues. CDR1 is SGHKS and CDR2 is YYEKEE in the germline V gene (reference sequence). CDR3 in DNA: TGTGCCAGCAGCTTGACTGGATTACTAGTCAAAAACATTCAGTACTTC. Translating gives CASSLTGLLVKNIQYF.

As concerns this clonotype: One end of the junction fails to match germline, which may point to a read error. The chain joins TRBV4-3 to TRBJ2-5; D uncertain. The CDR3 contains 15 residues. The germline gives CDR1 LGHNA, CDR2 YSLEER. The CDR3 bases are TGCGTCAGCAGCTCCACGGAACATGGGGAAGAGACCCAGTACTTC. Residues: CVSSSTEHGEETQYF.

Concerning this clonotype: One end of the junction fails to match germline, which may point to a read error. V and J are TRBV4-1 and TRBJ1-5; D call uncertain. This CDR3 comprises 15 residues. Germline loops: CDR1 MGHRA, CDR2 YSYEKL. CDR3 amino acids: CASSQDVGSNQPQHF. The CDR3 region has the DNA TGCGCCAGCAGTCAAGATGTGGGGTCTAATCAGCCCCAGCATTTT.

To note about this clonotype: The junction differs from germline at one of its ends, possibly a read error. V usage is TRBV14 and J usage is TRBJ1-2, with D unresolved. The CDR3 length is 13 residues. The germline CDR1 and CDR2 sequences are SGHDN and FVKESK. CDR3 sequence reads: CASSQDMMLGYTF. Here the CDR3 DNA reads TGTGCCAGCAGCCAAGATATGATGCTTGGCTACACATTC. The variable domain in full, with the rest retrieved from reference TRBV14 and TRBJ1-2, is EAGVTQFPSHSVIEKGQTVTLRCDPISGHDNLYWYRRVMGKEIKFLLHFVKESKQDESGMPNNRFLAERTGGTYSTLKVQPAELEDSGVYFCASSQDMMLGYTFGSGTRLTVV.

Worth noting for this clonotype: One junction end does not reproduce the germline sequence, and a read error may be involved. For the CDR3, the DNA is TGTCCCAGCAGACCAGGACAGGGGGTAAAGGACTGCACCTTC. Its protein is CPSRPGQGVKDCTF. The rearrangement links TRBV6-5 to TRBJ1-2, with TRBD1 matching over 10 bases. The CDR3 contains 14 residues. The V gene's germline CDR1 is MNHEY and CDR2 SVGAGI.

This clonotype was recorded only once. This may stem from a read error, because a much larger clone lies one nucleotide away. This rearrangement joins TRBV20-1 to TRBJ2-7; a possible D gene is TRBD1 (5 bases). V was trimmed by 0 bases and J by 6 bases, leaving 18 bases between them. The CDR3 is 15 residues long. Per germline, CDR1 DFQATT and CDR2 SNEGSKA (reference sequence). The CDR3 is CSARDLGSGKSEQYF. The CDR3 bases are TGCAGTGCTAGAGATCTTGGGTCAGGGAAGAGCGAGCAGTACTTC.